This T cell receptor (beta chain) came from a study of T cells in Graves' hyperthyroidism and ophthalmopathy (dated by TCRdb to the late 2010s). About the investigation overall: Peripheral blood was sampled at the time of initial diagnosis, prior to any treatment. To identify distinguishing TCR V-J signatures, a discovery cohort of some 100 patients was used, comprising some 45 with Graves' ophthalmopathy and around 57 with stable Graves' hyperthyroidism. An independent validation cohort of 18 to 20 hyperthyroidism patients and roughly 16 patients who later progressed to ophthalmopathy tested prospective prediction of ophthalmopathy. For training and testing, the 100 or so patients in the discovery cohort were randomly divided in a 7:3 ratio. In roughly six Graves' hyperthyroidism patients, the study also compared T-cell repertoires from thyroid tissue with T-cell repertoires from blood. After blood sampling, hyperthyroidism patients were treated with methimazole at a starting dose of 30 mg daily, and ophthalmopathy patients were treated with high-dose intravenous methylprednisolone. TCR Vbeta CDR3 sequencing of fewer than 150 peripheral blood samples (over 40 ophthalmopathy, about 80 hyperthyroidism and approximately 17 progressor patients) is reported in the paper.

Moderately to severely active disease, a Clinical Activity Score of at least 3, a NOSPECS grade of at least 4, and a duration under 3 months were present in ophthalmopathy patients. Any patient with an uncontrolled infection, another autoimmune disease, pregnancy or lactation was excluded. Clinical symptoms, serum thyroxine and TRAb, thyroid ultrasound, and orbital computed tomography formed the basis for the diagnoses. PBMCs were isolated from approximately 10 ml of fresh peripheral blood by Ficoll-Paque density gradient centrifugation. Total RNA was extracted using Trizol reagent, and RNA quality was assessed on an Agilent 2100 Bioanalyzer. The CDR3, cysteine through phenylalanine, is 14 amino acids long. The DNA shown is the 42-base CDR3, in frame from base 1. The junction carries 9 bases between V and J, which are trimmed by 3 bases and 1 base respectively. The germline V gene gives CDR1 as KGHSH and CDR2 as LQKENI.

The TCR beta CDR3 regions were amplified from RNA transcripts. A first-round RT-PCR of the TCR CDR3 used the HTBI primer set with the Qiagen OneStep RT-PCR kit. Libraries were constructed in a second round of multiplex PCR, after which size selection and purification were carried out. The libraries were sequenced on an Illumina HiSeq2000 using paired-end 100 bp reads. In the source study's methods: SOAPnuke was used to process the raw data, with reads discarded if the reads contained adapters or uncalled bases, had a mean Phred below 15, or lacked an exact constant-primer or identifier match. High-quality paired reads were merged with COPE v1.2.5, and unique nucleotide sequences were defined as clonotypes. MiTCR v1.1 was used to align the clonotypes against IMGT TRBV, TRBD and TRBJ reference segments. The analysis included only V-J combinations with a frequency above 0.0001, which together covered 99% to 99.2% of the repertoires. The TCS score was defined as the ratio of F50 (clonal expansion) to E x V (chaos), calculated using BLOSUM62-based TCRdist between CDR3 peptides within each V-J. Welch's t-statistics and random forest reduced roughly 500 V-J features to about 13, which were used in a naive Bayes classifier (R e1071). Using fastp at Q25 and MiXCR, TCRdb reprocessed the public reads and kept productive beta chains. Rows are unified per CDR3 protein, each entry keeping the most common DNA and genes. TCRdb's processing, not the study's, gives the V and J calls here. The sample has about 300,000 distinct CDR3 sequences on record, 15% to 20% of them singletons. Under 45% of the sample belongs to the ten largest clones.

The paper's findings and limits, for the study overall: Most expanded thyroid clonotypes (frequency above 0.001) were also found in blood, which suggests that blood repertoires may mirror thyroid immune responses. Sample size was not statistically predetermined, and blinding of investigators to group allocation was not performed. A 13 V-J signature model separated ophthalmopathy from stable hyperthyroidism, with around 91% sensitivity and roughly 82% specificity in cross-validation and 80%/75% in testing. In validation, the model predicted progression to ophthalmopathy with about 71% sensitivity and around 72% specificity, a median of about 6.7 months before onset.

This clonotype came up many times. Which antigen it targets is not known. Base-call qualities are not available, and no considerably larger clone is one nucleotide away. The chain couples TRBV18 to TRBJ1-1; the D gene is perhaps TRBD1, from 5 matching bases. Sequenced: blood. The clonotype comes from a man aged 45 to 65 with Graves' ophthalmopathy. The nucleotides are TGTGCCAGCTCACCGTTCGGGGGGAACACTGAAGCTTTCTTT. Translation gives CASSPFGGNTEAFF.